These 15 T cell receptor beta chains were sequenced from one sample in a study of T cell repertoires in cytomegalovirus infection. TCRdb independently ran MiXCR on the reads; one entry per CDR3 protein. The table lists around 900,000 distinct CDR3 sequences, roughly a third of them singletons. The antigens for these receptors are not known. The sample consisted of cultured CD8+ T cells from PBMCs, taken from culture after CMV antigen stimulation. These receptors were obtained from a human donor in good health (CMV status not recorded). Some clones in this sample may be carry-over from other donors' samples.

The CDR3 DNA reads TGTGCCAGCAGTTACTCAAAGGGACTAGCGGGGGGGCATGTCACCGGGGAGCTGTTTTTT. Its protein product is CASSYSKGLAGGHVTGELFF. The rearrangement joins TRBV6-5 to TRBJ2-2; 16 nucleotides match TRBD2. The length of the CDR3 is 20 residues. With V trimmed by 0 bases and J by 4 bases, 8 bases remained unmatched. Germline CDR1 and CDR2: MNHEY and SVGAGI.

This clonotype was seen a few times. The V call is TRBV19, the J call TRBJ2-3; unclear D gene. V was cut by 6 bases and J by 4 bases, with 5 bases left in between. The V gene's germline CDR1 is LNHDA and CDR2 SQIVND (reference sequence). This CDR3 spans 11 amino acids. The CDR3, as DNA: TGTGCCAGTAGATCCGCAGATACGCAGTATTTT. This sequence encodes CASRSADTQYF.

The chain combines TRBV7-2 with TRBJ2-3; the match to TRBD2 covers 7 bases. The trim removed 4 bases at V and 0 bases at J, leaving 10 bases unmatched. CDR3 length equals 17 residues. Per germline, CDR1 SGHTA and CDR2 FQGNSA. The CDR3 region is CASSYRWRAGSTDTQYF. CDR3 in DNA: TGTGCCAGCAGCTATAGGTGGCGAGCGGGGAGCACAGATACGCAGTATTTT.

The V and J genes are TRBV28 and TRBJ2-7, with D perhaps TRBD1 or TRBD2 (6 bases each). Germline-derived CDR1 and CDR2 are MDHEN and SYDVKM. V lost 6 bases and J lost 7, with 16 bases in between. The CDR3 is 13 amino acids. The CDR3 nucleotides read TGTGCCAGCAGCCCCGGGGGCAGTGGAGAGCAGTACGTC. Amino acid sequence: CASSPGGSGEQYV.

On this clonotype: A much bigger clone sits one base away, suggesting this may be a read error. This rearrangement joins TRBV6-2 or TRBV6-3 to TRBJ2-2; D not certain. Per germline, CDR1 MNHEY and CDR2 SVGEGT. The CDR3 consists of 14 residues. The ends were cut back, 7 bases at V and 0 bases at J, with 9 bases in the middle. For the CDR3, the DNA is TGTGCCAGCACCTTAGGGCCGAACACCGGGGAGCTGTTTTTT. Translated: CASTLGPNTGELFF.

The CDR3 DNA reads TGTGCCGGAGGTTGGACTAGCGGGGGGGCCAGTGGCACCGGGGAGCTGTTTTTT. Its translation: CAGGWTSGGASGTGELFF. The rearrangement links TRBV6-1 to TRBJ2-2; 15 bases fit TRBD2. The CDR3 loop spans 18 amino acids. The ends lost 11 bases at V and 4 bases at J; junction bases unmatched: 14. CDR1 is MNHNS and CDR2 is SASEGT in the germline V gene.

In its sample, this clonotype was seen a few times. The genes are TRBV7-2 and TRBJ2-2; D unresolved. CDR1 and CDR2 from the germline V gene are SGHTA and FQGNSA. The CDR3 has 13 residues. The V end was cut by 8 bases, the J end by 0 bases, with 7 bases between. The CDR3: CASPGTNTGELFF. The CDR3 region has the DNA TGTGCCAGCCCAGGAACGAACACCGGGGAGCTGTTTTTT.

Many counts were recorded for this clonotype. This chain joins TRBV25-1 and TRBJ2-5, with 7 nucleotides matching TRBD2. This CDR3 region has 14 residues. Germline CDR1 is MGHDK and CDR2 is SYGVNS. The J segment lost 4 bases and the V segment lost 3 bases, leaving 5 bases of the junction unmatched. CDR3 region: CASSEGGVRETQYF. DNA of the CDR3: TGTGCCAGCAGTGAGGGGGGGGTCAGAGAGACCCAGTACTTC.

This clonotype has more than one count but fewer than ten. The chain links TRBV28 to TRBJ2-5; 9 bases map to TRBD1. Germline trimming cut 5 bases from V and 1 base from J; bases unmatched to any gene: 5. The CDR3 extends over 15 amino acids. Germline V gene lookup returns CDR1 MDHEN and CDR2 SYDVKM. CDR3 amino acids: CASSPKQGAQETQYF. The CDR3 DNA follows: TGTGCCAGCAGTCCTAAACAGGGGGCCCAAGAGACCCAGTACTTC.

The CDR3 reads CASSEGEGIRRNTEAFF. DNA for the CDR3: TGTGCCAGCAGTGAAGGCGAAGGTATCCGGCGGAACACTGAAGCTTTCTTT. The rearrangement joins TRBV6-1 to TRBJ1-1; no reliable D call. This CDR3 region has 17 residues. Trimming shortened V by 1 base and J by 1 base, and 16 bases separated the two germline ends. Germline V CDR1 and CDR2: MNHNS, SASEGT.

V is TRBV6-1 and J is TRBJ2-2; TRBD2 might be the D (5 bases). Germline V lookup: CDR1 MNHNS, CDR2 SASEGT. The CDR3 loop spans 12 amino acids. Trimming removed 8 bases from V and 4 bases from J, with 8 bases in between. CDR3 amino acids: CASGEGTGELFF. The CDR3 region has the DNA TGTGCCAGCGGAGAGGGCACCGGGGAGCTGTTTTTT.

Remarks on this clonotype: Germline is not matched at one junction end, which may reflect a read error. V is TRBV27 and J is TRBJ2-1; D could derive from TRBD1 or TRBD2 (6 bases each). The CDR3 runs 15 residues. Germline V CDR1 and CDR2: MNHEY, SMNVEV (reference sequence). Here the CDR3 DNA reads TGTGCCAGCAGTCCTCGGGGGCCCTACTACAATGAGCGGTTCTTC. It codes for CASSPRGPYYNERFF.

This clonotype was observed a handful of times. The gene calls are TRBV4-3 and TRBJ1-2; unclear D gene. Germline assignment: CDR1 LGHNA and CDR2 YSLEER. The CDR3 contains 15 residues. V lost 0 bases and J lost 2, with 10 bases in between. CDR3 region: CASSQEDGRNYGYTF. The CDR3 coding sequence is TGCGCCAGCAGCCAAGAAGATGGTCGCAACTATGGCTACACCTTC.

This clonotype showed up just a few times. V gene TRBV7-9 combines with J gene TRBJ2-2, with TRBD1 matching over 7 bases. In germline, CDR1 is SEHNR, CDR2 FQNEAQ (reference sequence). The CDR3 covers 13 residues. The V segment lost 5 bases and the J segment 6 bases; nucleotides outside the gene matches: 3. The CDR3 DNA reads TGTGCCAGCAGCCTAGACAGGGCCGGGGAGCTGTTTTTT. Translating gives CASSLDRAGELFF.

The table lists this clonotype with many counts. CDR3 in amino acids: CASSLTGGLILYEQYV. CDR3 coding DNA: TGTGCCAGCAGCTTAACCGGGGGCTTAATTCTATACGAGCAGTACGTC. The V gene is TRBV7-2, the J gene TRBJ2-7, with D possibly called TRBD1 or TRBD2 (6 bases each). Looked up from germline, CDR1 is SGHTA and CDR2 is FQGNSA. The CDR3 spans 16 residues. V gave up 2 bases and J gave up 4 bases, with 18 bases separating them.